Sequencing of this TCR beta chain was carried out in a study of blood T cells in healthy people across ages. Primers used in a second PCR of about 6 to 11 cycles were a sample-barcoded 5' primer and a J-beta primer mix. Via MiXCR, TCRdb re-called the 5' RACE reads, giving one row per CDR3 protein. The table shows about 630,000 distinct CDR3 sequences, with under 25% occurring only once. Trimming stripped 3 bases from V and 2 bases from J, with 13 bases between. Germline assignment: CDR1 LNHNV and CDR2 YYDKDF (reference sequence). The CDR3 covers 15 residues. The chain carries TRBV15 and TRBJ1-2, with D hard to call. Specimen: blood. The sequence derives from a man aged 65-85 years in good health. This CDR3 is CATSRPTFLNYGYTF. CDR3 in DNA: TGTGCCACCAGCAGGCCCACTTTTCTAAACTATGGCTACACCTTC.